Below, 29 T cell receptor beta chains from the same sample are listed, as sequenced in a study of type 1 regulatory T cells. Using its own MiXCR run on the reads, TCRdb lists one record per CDR3 protein. In the table there are about 74,000 distinct CDR3 sequences, 55% to 80% of which are singletons. These receptors are not linked to any known antigen. Sequencing used cultured T cells, either the whole culture or a sorted T cell fraction (not recorded which). This sample's subset: Tr1-enriched cell product generated in vitro against host alloantigens. These receptor sequences come from a human donor in good health.

This chain joins TRBV5-5 and TRBJ1-2, with TRBD1 matching over 9 bases. The CDR3 is 17 residues long. The J segment lost 4 bases and the V segment lost 1 base, leaving 11 bases of the junction unmatched. Germline V gene data show CDR1 as SGHKS and CDR2 as YYEKEE (reference sequence). DNA of the CDR3: TGTGCCAGCAGCTTGACCGGGACAGGGACCTTGGGCTATGGCTACACCTTC. It codes for CASSLTGTGTLGYGYTF.

The V and J genes are TRBV18 and TRBJ2-5; no clear D gene. This CDR3 contains 16 residues. Per the germline V gene, CDR1 is KGHSH and CDR2 is LQKENI. V was cut by 3 bases and J by 5 bases, with 19 bases left in between. The CDR3 sequence is CASSPLNTVFLETQYF. In nucleotides, the CDR3 is TGTGCCAGCTCACCTCTCAACACAGTGTTTTTGGAGACCCAGTACTTC.

This rearrangement joins TRBV12-3 or TRBV12-4 to TRBJ2-2, with D uncertain. The CDR3 totals 11 residues. The V end lost 3 bases, the J end lost 9 bases, and 5 bases lay between the germline ends. CDR3 in amino acids: CASSFNRELFF. CDR3 nucleotide sequence: TGTGCCAGCAGTTTTAACAGGGAGCTGTTTTTT.

The V gene is TRBV11-1, the J gene TRBJ2-2; D is possibly TRBD2 (7 bases). CDR3 size: 15 residues. Germline V gene data show CDR1 as SGHAT and CDR2 as FQDESV (reference sequence). Trimming took off 5 bases at V and 7 bases at J, with 17 bases between the two ends. The CDR3 loop reads CASSPLGGAGGELFF. Here the CDR3 DNA reads TGTGCCAGCAGCCCGCTAGGGGGGGCAGGCGGGGAGCTGTTTTTT.

This clonotype occurred a few times. The gene calls are TRBV6-2 or TRBV6-3 and TRBJ1-5; D uncertain. Trimming pared 1 base from V and 0 bases from J, leaving 10 bases between. The CDR3 has 16 residues. The germline gives CDR1 MNHEY, CDR2 SVGEGT. The CDR3 DNA is TGTGCCAGCAGTTACTTTCGGGGAGATAGCAATCAGCCCCAGCATTTT. It is translated as CASSYFRGDSNQPQHF.

The chain is built from TRBV2 and TRBJ2-1; 10 positions agree with TRBD2. The CDR3 is 15 amino acids. V was clipped by 5 bases and J by 1 base; unmatched bases: 2. Germline values: CDR1 SNHLY, CDR2 FYNNEI. This CDR3 is CASSIAGGSYNEQFF. Written as DNA, the CDR3 is TGTGCCAGCAGTATAGCGGGAGGATCCTACAATGAGCAGTTCTTC.

The chain has TRBV20-1 and TRBJ2-1; 10 bases match TRBD2. V shed 3 bases, J shed 9 bases, and the junction held 11 bases outside the gene matches. The germline V gene encodes CDR1 DFQATT and CDR2 SNEGSKA (reference sequence). The CDR3 consists of 15 residues. CDR3 sequence (DNA): TGCAGTGCTAGTAACCCAACTAGCGGGATGGGTGAGCAGTTCTTC. Its translation is CSASNPTSGMGEQFF.

This clonotype appeared once. The chain links TRBV27 to TRBJ2-3, with D uncertain. V lost 7 bases to trimming and J lost 2 bases, with 13 bases between them. Per the germline V gene, CDR1 is MNHEY and CDR2 is SMNVEV (reference sequence). The CDR3 is made up of 14 amino acids. CDR3 amino acids: CASTLGSSTDTQYF. The CDR3 nucleotides are TGTGCCAGCACCTTAGGGTCCTCCACAGATACGCAGTATTTT.

This clonotype was seen a handful of times. CDR3 nucleotides: TGTGCCAGCAGTTCCGCAGTGAGGTGGGAGACCCAGTACTTC. Protein sequence: CASSSAVRWETQYF. This sequence joins TRBV27 and TRBJ2-5; D is ambiguous. The germline CDR1 and CDR2 sequences are MNHEY and SMNVEV (reference sequence). Trimming removed 4 bases at V and 5 bases at J, with 14 bases between. This CDR3 has 14 residues.

This clonotype was seen more than once but under ten times. The chain employs TRBV3-1 and TRBJ2-5, with a possible D match to TRBD2 (6 bases). V was pared by 8 bases and J by 5 bases, with 15 bases between. Germline loops: CDR1 LGHDT, CDR2 YNNKEL (reference sequence). The CDR3 has 13 amino acids. In DNA, the CDR3 is TGTGCCAGCGGGAGCGGGTCCTTGGAGACCCAGTACTTC. Encoded protein: CASGSGSLETQYF.

The chain joins TRBV9 to TRBJ2-5; 7 nucleotides agree with TRBD1. From germline, CDR1 is SGDLS and CDR2 YYNGEE. The CDR3 has 13 amino acids. The V gene end was trimmed by 4 bases and the J gene end by 3 bases; junction bases not matched to a gene: 3. The CDR3 DNA reads as TGTGCCAGCAGCACAGGGGCGGAAGAGACCCAGTACTTC. Amino acid sequence: CASSTGAEETQYF. Full variable domain (missing parts from reference TRBV9 and TRBJ2-5): DSGVTQTPKHLITATGQRVTLRCSPRSGDLSVYWYQQSLDQGLQFLIQYYNGEERAKGNILERFSAQQFPDLHSELNLSSLELGDSALYFCASSTGAEETQYFGPGTRLLVL.

This sequence joins TRBV4-1 and TRBJ1-1; 11 bases align to TRBD1. This CDR3 contains 15 residues. Germline V gene lookup returns CDR1 MGHRA and CDR2 YSYEKL. The ends lost 0 bases at V and 7 bases at J; junction bases unmatched: 4. The CDR3 protein is CASSQDRTGGSEAFF. The CDR3 bases are TGCGCCAGCAGCCAAGACAGGACAGGGGGCAGTGAAGCTTTCTTT.

This clonotype was detected a few times. V is TRBV7-9 and J is TRBJ2-3; the match to TRBD2 covers 10 bases. The CDR3 has 15 residues. J lost 2 bases, V lost 5 bases, and 4 bases had no gene match. CDR1 and CDR2 from the germline V gene are SEHNR and FQNEAQ (reference sequence). CDR3 nucleotides: TGTGCCAGCAGCCCGGGACTAGCGATCACAGATACGCAGTATTTT. It specifies CASSPGLAITDTQYF.

V usage is TRBV20-1 and J usage is TRBJ2-1, with a possible D match to TRBD2 (6 bases). The ends were cut back, 3 bases at V and 0 bases at J, with 15 bases in the middle. The CDR3 has 16 amino acids. Germline V CDR1 and CDR2: DFQATT, SNEGSKA (reference sequence). The CDR3 nucleotides are TGCAGTGCTAGGCCCCTTCGAGCGGGCTCCTACAATGAGCAGTTCTTC. It specifies CSARPLRAGSYNEQFF.

A single count supports this clonotype. CDR3 region: CASSKQGTSGTDTQYF. For the CDR3, the DNA is TGTGCCAGCAGCAAACAAGGGACTAGCGGGACAGATACGCAGTATTTT. The chain employs TRBV7-3 and TRBJ2-3; 12 bases map to TRBD2. The CDR3 loop spans 16 amino acids. CDR1 and CDR2 (germline): SGHTA, FQGTGA. V trimming: 5 bases; J trimming: 3 bases; junction bases outside the gene matches: 6. The whole variable domain, remainder taken from reference TRBV7-3 and TRBJ2-3, is GAGVSQTPSNKVTEKGKYVELRCDPISGHTALYWYRQSLGQGPEFLIYFQGTGAADDSGLPNDRFFAVRPEGSVSTLKIQRTERGDSAVYLCASSKQGTSGTDTQYFGPGTRLTVL.

The V and J genes are TRBV29-1 and TRBJ2-7, with TRBD2 as a possible D gene (6 bases). V shed 6 bases and J shed 7 bases, with 16 bases lying between them. Germline V gene sequence: CDR1 SQVTM, CDR2 ANQGSEA. CDR3 length: 12 residues. CDR3 nucleotides: TGCAGCGTGAACTCCGGGACTGAGGAGCAGTACTTC. Amino acid sequence: CSVNSGTEEQYF.

This clonotype came up a few times. The chain employs TRBV20-1 and TRBJ1-6; D gene unclear. The V end was cut by 5 bases, the J end by 6 bases, with 14 bases between. CDR3 length equals 14 residues. Germline V gene sequence: CDR1 DFQATT, CDR2 SNEGSKA (reference sequence). The CDR3 sequence: CSAPGVSGNSPLHF. The CDR3 nucleotides read TGCAGTGCTCCCGGGGTTTCGGGTAATTCACCCCTCCACTTT.

This clonotype was detected only once. V gene TRBV5-6 combines with J gene TRBJ2-3, with 7 bases identical to TRBD1. The junction had 1 base not matched to a gene; V was cut back by 2 bases and J by 4 bases. The CDR3 is made up of 13 amino acids. The germline CDR1 and CDR2 sequences are SGHDT and YYEEEE. Here the CDR3 reads CASSFGTADTQYF. The DNA of the CDR3 is TGTGCCAGCAGCTTCGGGACAGCAGATACGCAGTATTTT.

This clonotype appeared a single time. The chain has TRBV11-2 and TRBJ2-1; 7 positions agree with TRBD2. Germline trimming cut 5 bases from V and 4 bases from J; bases unmatched to any gene: 5. This CDR3 contains 14 residues. The germline V gene encodes CDR1 SGHAT and CDR2 FQNNGV. In DNA, the CDR3 is TGTGCCAGCAGCGGGAGCGGGAATTACAATGAGCAGTTCTTC. As protein: CASSGSGNYNEQFF.

The V and J genes are TRBV7-8 and TRBJ2-7; possible D gene TRBD2, 5 bases. V gave up 5 bases and J gave up 3 bases, with 11 bases separating them. CDR3 size: 13 residues. Germline V gene sequence: CDR1 SGHVS, CDR2 FQNEAQ. The CDR3 DNA follows: TGTGCCAGCAGCCCGAATCGGGACTACGAGCAGTACTTC. Translation: CASSPNRDYEQYF.

This rearrangement joins TRBV20-1 to TRBJ2-1; 7 bases align to TRBD2. The trim removed 6 bases at V and 7 bases at J, leaving 9 bases unmatched. Germline assignment: CDR1 DFQATT and CDR2 SNEGSKA (reference sequence). The CDR3 spans 13 residues. The CDR3 sequence is CSAAGEFMNEQFF. CDR3 nucleotides: TGCAGTGCGGCGGGAGAGTTTATGAATGAGCAGTTCTTC.

This clonotype was observed a few times. The chain carries TRBV6-1 and TRBJ1-1; D call uncertain. The CDR3 contains 12 residues. The V end was cut by 6 bases, the J end by 8 bases, with 13 bases between. CDR1 MNHNS and CDR2 SASEGT come from the germline V gene. CDR3: CASSYGREEAFF. CDR3 DNA sequence: TGTGCCAGCAGCTATGGGCGGGAAGAAGCTTTCTTT.

V is TRBV21-1 and J is TRBJ1-1; TRBD1, the D gene given by the table, was not confirmed from the DNA. TRBV21-1 is a pseudogene segment. This CDR3 has 15 amino acids. The CDR3 nucleotides are TGTGCCAGCAGCAACGACAGGGCGATGAACACTGAAGCTTTCTTT. Residues: CASSNDRAMNTEAFF.

This clonotype was found many times. This chain joins TRBV20-1 and TRBJ2-7; 7 nucleotides align to TRBD2. The CDR3 extends over 16 amino acids. Looked up from germline, CDR1 is DFQATT and CDR2 is SNEGSKA (reference sequence). The V and J ends lost 1 base and 0 bases, in that order; junction bases with no gene match: 9. CDR3 sequence: CSARGRRLAASYEQYF. DNA of the CDR3: TGCAGTGCTAGAGGGCGCCGACTAGCAGCCTCCTACGAGCAGTACTTC.

This clonotype turned up a few times. This chain links TRBV5-1 with TRBJ2-3; TRBD2 agrees at 11 bases. This CDR3 has 16 amino acids. Per germline, CDR1 SGHRS and CDR2 YFSETQ. V lost 4 bases, J lost 2 bases, and 6 bases stayed unmatched. DNA of the CDR3: TGCGCCAGCAGCGGAGGGACTAGCGGTACCACAGATACGCAGTATTTT. Translated, it gives CASSGGTSGTTDTQYF.

The J gene is TRBJ1-2, the V gene TRBV5-6, with D possibly matching TRBD1 (5 bases). Germline V lookup: CDR1 SGHDT, CDR2 YYEEEE. The length of the CDR3 is 12 residues. Trimming left V 0 bases short and J 6 bases short, with 6 bases between. The CDR3 DNA follows: TGTGCCAGCAGCTTGGGAGGGGATGGCTACACCTTC. As protein: CASSLGGDGYTF.

V gene TRBV12-5 combines with J gene TRBJ1-5; TRBD1 matches at 7 bases. Germline CDR1 and CDR2: LGHNT and FRNRAP. This CDR3 spans 18 amino acids. J gave up 1 base and V 3 bases, and 12 bases lay outside the gene matches. The CDR3 here is CASGFLNTRQGSNQPQHF. The CDR3 DNA sequence: TGTGCTAGTGGTTTCCTAAATACGAGACAGGGAAGCAATCAGCCCCAGCATTTT.

There are a few counts of this clonotype. The chain carries TRBV27 and TRBJ2-7; 8 bases fit TRBD1. V lost 1 base to trimming and J lost 3 bases; unmatched junction nucleotides: 11. Germline V gene data show CDR1 as MNHEY and CDR2 as SMNVEV (reference sequence). The CDR3 consists of 17 residues. CDR3 residues: CASSLLGQGASNYEQYF. DNA for the CDR3: TGTGCCAGCAGTTTATTGGGTCAGGGGGCTTCGAACTACGAGCAGTACTTC.

The sample holds a few counts of this clonotype. The rearrangement links TRBV20-1 to TRBJ2-1; 9 positions match TRBD2. V shed 5 bases, J shed 10 bases, and the junction held 15 bases outside the gene matches. Germline V gives CDR1 DFQATT, CDR2 SNEGSKA (reference sequence). The CDR3 contains 15 residues. This CDR3 reads CSAQTLSGRGFEQFF. CDR3 nucleotides: TGCAGTGCTCAGACTCTTAGCGGGAGAGGGTTCGAGCAGTTCTTC.